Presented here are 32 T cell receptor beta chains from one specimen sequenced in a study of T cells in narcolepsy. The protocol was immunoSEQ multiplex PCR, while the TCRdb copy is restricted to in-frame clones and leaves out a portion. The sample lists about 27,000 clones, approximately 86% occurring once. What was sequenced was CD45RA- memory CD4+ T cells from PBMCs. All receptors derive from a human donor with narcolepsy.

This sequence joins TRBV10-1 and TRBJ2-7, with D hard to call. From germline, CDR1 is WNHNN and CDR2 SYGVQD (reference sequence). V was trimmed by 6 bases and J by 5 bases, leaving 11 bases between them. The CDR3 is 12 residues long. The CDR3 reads CASSRERHEQYV. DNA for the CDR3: TGCGCCAGCAGCCGCGAGAGACACGAGCAGTACGTC.

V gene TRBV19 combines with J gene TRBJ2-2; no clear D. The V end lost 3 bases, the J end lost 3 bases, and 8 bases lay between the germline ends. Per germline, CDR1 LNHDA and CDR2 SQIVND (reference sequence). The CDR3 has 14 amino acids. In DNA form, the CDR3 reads TGTGCCAGTAGTATCGGGTCTTACACCGGGGAGCTGTTTTTT. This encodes CASSIGSYTGELFF.

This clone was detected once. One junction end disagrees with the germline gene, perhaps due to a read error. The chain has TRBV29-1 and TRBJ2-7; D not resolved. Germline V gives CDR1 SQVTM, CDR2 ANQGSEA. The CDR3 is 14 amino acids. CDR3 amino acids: CSGEAGSPTYEQYF. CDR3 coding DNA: TGCAGCGGTGAAGCCGGGTCACCTACCTACGAGCAGTACTTC.

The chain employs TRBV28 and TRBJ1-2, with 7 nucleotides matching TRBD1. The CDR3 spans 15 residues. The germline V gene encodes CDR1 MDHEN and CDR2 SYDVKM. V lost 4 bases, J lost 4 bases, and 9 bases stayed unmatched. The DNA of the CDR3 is TGTGCCAGCAGTTCAGGCCTACGGGACAGCTATGGCTACACCTTC. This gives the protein CASSSGLRDSYGYTF.

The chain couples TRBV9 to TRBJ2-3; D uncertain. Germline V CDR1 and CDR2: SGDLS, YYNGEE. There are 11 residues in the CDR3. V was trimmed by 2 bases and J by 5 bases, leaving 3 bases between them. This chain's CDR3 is CASSVVDTQYF. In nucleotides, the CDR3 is TGTGCCAGCAGCGTTGTAGATACGCAGTATTTT.

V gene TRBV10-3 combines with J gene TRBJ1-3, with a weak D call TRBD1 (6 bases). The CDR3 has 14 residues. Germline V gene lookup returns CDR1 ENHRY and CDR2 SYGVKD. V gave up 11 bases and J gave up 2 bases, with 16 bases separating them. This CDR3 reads CASRGGGTGNTIYF. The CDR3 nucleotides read TGTGCCTCTCGGGGAGGGGGTACTGGAAACACCATATATTTT.

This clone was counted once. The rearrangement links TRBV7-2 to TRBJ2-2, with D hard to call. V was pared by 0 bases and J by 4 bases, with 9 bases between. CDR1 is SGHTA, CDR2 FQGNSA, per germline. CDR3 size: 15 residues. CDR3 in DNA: TGTGCCAGCAGCTTAGCCCGGTCGGGCACCGGGGAGCTGTTTTTT. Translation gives CASSLARSGTGELFF.

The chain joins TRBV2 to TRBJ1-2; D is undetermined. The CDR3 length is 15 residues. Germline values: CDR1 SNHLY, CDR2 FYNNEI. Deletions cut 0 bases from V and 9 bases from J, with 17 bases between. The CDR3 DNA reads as TGTGCCAGCAGTGAAGCAATGTTCCCCATTATTAGCTACACCTTC. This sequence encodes CASSEAMFPIISYTF. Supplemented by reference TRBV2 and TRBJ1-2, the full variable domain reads EPEVTQTPSHQVTQMGQEVILRCVPISNHLYFYWYRQILGQKVEFLVSFYNNEISEKSEIFDDQFSVERPDGSNFTLKIRSTKLEDSAMYFCASSEAMFPIISYTFGSGTRLTVV.

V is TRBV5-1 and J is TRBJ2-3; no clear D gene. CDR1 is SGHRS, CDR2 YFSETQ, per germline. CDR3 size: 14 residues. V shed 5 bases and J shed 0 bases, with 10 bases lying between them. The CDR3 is CASRPYPSTDTQYF. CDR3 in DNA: TGCGCCAGCAGACCCTACCCTAGCACAGATACGCAGTATTTT. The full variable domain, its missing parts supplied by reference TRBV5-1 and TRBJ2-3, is KAGVTQTPRYLIKTRGQQVTLSCSPISGHRSVSWYQQTPGQGLQFLFEYFSETQRNKGNFPGRFSGRQFSNSRSEMNVSTLELGDSALYLCASRPYPSTDTQYFGPGTRLTVL.

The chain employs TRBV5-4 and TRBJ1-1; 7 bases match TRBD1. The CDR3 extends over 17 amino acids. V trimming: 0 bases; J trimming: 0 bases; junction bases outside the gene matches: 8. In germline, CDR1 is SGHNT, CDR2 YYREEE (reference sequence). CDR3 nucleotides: TGTGCCAGCAGCTTGGCTGCAGGGGGGCCAATGAACACTGAAGCTTTCTTT. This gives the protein CASSLAAGGPMNTEAFF.

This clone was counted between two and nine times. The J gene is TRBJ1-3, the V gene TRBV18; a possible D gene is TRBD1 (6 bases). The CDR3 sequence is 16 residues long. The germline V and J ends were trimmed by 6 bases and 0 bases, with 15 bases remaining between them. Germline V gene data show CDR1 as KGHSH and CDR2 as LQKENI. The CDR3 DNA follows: TGTGCCAGCTCCCTCAGGGGAGGTCTCTCTGGAAACACCATATATTTT. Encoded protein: CASSLRGGLSGNTIYF.

CDR3 nucleotides: TGTGCCAGCAGCTTGAGTCTCCAGTGGAACACTGAAGCTTTCTTT. This sequence encodes CASSLSLQWNTEAFF. The chain has TRBV5-5 and TRBJ1-1; no definite D call. The CDR3 is 15 amino acids. CDR1 SGHKS and CDR2 YYEKEE come from the germline V gene (reference sequence). The V end lost 1 base, the J end lost 1 base, and 11 bases lay between the germline ends.

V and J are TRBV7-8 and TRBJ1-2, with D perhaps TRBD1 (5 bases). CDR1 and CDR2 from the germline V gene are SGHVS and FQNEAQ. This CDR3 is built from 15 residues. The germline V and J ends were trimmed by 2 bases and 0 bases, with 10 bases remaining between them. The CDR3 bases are TGTGCCAGCAGCTTATGGGGCGGAACTAACTATGGCTACACCTTC. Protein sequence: CASSLWGGTNYGYTF. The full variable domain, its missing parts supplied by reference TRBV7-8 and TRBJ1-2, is GAGVSQSPRYKVAKRGQDVALRCDPISGHVSLFWYQQALGQGPEFLTYFQNEAQLDKSGLPSDRFFAERPEGSVSTLKIQRTQQEDSAVYLCASSLWGGTNYGYTFGSGTRLTVV.

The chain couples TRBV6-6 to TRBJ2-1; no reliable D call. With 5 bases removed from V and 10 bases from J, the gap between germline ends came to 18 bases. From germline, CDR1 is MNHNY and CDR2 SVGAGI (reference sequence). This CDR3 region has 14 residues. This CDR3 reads CASSEIEGYGEQFF. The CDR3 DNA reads TGTGCCAGCAGTGAGATTGAAGGATACGGAGAGCAGTTCTTC.

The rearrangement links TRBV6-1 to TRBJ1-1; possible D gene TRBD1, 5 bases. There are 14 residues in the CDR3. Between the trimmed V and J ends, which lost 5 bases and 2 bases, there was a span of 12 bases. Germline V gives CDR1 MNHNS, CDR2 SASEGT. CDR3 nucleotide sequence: TGTGCCAGCAGTCCCGACGGGGCTAACACTGAAGCTTTCTTT. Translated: CASSPDGANTEAFF.

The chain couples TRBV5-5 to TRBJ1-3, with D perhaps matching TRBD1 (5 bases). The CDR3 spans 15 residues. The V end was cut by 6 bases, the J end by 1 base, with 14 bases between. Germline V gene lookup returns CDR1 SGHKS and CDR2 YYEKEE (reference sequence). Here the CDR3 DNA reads TGTGCCAGCACCTCGGGGGTAGTATCTGGAAACACCATATATTTT. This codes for CASTSGVVSGNTIYF.

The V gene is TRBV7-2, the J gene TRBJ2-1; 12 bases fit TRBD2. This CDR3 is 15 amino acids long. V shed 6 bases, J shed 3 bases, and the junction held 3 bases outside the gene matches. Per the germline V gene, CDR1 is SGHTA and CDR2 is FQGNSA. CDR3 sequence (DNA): TGTGCCAGCAGGCTAGCGGGGGGGGTCTACAATGAGCAGTTCTTC. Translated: CASRLAGGVYNEQFF.

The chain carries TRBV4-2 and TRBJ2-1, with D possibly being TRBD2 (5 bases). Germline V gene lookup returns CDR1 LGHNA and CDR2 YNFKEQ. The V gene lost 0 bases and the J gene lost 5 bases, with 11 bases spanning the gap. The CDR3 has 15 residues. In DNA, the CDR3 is TGTGCCAGCAGCCAAGAACGGGATTTTAACAATGAGCAGTTCTTC. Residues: CASSQERDFNNEQFF.

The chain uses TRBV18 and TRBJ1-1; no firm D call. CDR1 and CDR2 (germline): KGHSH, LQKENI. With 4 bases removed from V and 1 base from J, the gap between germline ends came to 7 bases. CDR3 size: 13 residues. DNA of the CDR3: TGTGCCAGCTCACTACAAAGGAACACTGAAGCTTTCTTT. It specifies CASSLQRNTEAFF.

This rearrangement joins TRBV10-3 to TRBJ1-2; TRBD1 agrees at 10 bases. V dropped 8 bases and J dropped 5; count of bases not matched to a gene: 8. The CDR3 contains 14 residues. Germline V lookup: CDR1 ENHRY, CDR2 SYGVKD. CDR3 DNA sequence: TGTGCCATCGGAACCGGGACAGGGGCTTATGGCTACACCTTC. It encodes CAIGTGTGAYGYTF.

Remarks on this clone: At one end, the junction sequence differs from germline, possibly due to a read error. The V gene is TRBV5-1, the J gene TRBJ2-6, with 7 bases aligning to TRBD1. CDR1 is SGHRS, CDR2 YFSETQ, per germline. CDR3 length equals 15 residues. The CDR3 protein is CASRLGQSGANVLTF. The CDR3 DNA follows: TGCGCCAGCAGGTTGGGACAGTCGGGGGCCAACGTCCTGACTTTC.

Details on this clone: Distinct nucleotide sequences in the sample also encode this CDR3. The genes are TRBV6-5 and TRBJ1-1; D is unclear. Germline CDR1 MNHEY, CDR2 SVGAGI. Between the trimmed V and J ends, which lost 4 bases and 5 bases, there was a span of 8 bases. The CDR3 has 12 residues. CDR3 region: CASSSTGTEAFF. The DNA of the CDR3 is TGTGCCAGCAGTTCCACGGGTACTGAAGCTTTCTTT.

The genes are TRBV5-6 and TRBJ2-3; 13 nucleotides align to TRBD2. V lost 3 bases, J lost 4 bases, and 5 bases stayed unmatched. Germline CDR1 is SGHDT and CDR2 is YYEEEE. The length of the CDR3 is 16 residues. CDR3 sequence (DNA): TGTGCCAGCAGCTCGGGACTAGCGGGGAGGGCAGATACGCAGTATTTT. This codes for CASSSGLAGRADTQYF.

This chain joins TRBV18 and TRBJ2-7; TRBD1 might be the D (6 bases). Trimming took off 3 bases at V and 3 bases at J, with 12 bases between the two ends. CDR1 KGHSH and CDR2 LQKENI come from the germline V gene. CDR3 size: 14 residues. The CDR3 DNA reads TGTGCCAGCTCACCGGGGACATCGAGCTACGAGCAGTACTTC. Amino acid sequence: CASSPGTSSYEQYF.

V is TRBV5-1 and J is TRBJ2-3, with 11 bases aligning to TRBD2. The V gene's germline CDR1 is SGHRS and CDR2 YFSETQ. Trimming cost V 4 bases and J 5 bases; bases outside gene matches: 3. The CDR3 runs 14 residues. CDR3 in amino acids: CASSALAGEDTQYF. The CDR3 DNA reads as TGCGCCAGCAGCGCACTAGCGGGGGAAGATACGCAGTATTTT.

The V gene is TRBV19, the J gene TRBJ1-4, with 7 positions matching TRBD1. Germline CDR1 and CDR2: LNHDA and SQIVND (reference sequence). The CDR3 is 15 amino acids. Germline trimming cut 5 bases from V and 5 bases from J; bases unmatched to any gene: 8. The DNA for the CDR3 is TGTGCCAGTAGTCCCAGGGACAGTAGAAATGAAAAACTGTTTTTT. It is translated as CASSPRDSRNEKLFF.

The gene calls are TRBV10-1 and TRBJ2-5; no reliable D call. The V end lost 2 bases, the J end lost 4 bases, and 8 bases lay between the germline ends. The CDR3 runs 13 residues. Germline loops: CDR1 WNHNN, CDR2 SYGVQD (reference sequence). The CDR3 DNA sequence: TGCGCCAGCAGTGAGGGGGTCCCAGAGACCCAGTACTTC. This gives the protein CASSEGVPETQYF.

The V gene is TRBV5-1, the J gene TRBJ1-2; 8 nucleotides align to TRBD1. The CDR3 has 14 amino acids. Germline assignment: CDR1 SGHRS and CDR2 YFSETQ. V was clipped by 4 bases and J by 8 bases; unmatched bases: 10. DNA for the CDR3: TGCGCCAGCAGCCCACAGACAGGGGACTTCGGCTACACCTTC. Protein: CASSPQTGDFGYTF.

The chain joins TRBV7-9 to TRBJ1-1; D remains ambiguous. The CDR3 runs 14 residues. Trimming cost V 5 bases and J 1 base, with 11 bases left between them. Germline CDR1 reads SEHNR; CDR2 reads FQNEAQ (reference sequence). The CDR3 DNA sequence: TGTGCCAGCAGCGATGGACCCGCGAACACTGAAGCTTTCTTT. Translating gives CASSDGPANTEAFF. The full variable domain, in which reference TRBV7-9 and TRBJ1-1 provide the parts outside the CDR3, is DTGVSQNPRHKITKRGQNVTFRCDPISEHNRLYWYRQTLGQGPEFLTYFQNEAQLEKSRLLSDRFSAERPKGSFSTLEIQRTEQGDSAMYLCASSDGPANTEAFFGQGTRLTVV.

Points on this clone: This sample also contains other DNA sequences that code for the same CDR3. The CDR3 DNA follows: TGCGCCAGCAGCCAAGGTCAACTCTCTGGAAACACCATATATTTT. As protein: CASSQGQLSGNTIYF. The chain couples TRBV4-1 to TRBJ1-3; no firm D call. This CDR3 has 15 residues. Germline V gene sequence: CDR1 MGHRA, CDR2 YSYEKL. Deletions cut 1 base from V and 0 bases from J, with 7 bases between.

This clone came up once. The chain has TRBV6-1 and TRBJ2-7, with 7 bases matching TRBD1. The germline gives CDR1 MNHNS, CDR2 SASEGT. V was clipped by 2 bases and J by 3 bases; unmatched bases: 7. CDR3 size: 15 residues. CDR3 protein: CASSEFGTANYEQYV. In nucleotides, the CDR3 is TGTGCCAGCAGTGAATTTGGGACAGCGAACTACGAGCAGTACGTC.

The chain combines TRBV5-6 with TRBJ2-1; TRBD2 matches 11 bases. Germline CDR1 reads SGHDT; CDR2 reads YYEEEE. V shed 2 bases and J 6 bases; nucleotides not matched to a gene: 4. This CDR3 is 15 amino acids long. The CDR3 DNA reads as TGTGCCAGCAGCTTTAGACTAGCGGGGACCAATGAGCAGTTCTTC. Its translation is CASSFRLAGTNEQFF.